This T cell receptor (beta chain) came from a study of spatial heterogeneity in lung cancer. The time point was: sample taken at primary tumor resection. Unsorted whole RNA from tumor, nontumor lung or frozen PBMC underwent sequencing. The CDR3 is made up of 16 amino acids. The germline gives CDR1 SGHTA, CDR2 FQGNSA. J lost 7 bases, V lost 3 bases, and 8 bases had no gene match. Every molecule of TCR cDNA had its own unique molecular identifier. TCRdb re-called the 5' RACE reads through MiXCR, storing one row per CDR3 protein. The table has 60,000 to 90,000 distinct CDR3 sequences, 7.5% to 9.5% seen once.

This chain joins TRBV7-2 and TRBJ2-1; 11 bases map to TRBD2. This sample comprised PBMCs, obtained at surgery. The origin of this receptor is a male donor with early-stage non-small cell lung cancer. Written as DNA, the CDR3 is TGTGCCAGCAGCTTGGGTATAGCGGGAGGGCGGAATGAGCAGTTCTTC. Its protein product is CASSLGIAGGRNEQFF.